This TCR beta chain originates from a study of T-cell memory formation after mild COVID-19. Study conclusions and caveats: Contracting clones, day 15 to 85, had balanced CD4/CD8, and later expanders favored CD4+.

This clonotype was counted once. Its specificity is not known. Each CDR3 protein gets one entry after TCRdb re-called the 5' RACE reads with MiXCR. The profile shows a few hundred thousand distinct CDR3 sequences, around 28% of them singletons. CDR1 GTSNPN and CDR2 SVGIG come from the germline V gene (reference sequence). The CDR3 has 15 amino acids. The germline V and J ends were trimmed by 1 base and 2 bases, with 15 bases remaining between them. The V call is TRBV30, the J call TRBJ2-7; unclear D gene. The sequence derives from an adult woman who had mild COVID-19 (a few samples of this study predate the infection). Cell type and time point are not known. Sequences were obtained from PBMCs or a T cell subset sorted from them (not recorded which). The CDR3 DNA sequence: TGTGCCTGGAGTGGGGAAGCAGGTCATACCTACGAGCAGTACTTC. Residues: CAWSGEAGHTYEQYF.